This T cell receptor beta chain was obtained from a study of control samples from healthy donors and cancer patients. The CDR3 has 14 amino acids. In germline, CDR1 is LNHDA, CDR2 SQIVND (reference sequence). Trimming removed 7 bases at V and 1 base at J, with 12 bases between. The assay was immunoSEQ multiplex PCR, and TCRdb's table has in-frame clones only and misses some. The table records 25,000 to 30,000 clones, about 83% of them present only once. The sequenced sample was PBMCs. This chain joins TRBV19 and TRBJ2-3; maybe TRBD1 (6 bases). This clonotype originated in a woman aged 35 to 49 with lung cancer. In nucleotides, the CDR3 is TGTGCCAGTACCCCGAGGACAGGCACAGATACGCAGTATTTT. Its translation is CASTPRTGTDTQYF.